The count of the clone carrying this TCR beta chain is one. The data derive from a study of patients and donors after allogeneic stem cell transplantation. Each CDR3 protein is one row after TCRdb ran MiXCR on the RT-PCR reads. The top ten clones hold 33% of a sample with 190,000 or so distinct CDR3 sequences, 35% to 50% of them seen once. There are 16 residues in the CDR3. After removal of 5 bases from V and 1 base from J, the junction contained 10 bases not matched to a gene. Germline V lookup: CDR1 MNHNS, CDR2 SASEGT. V usage is TRBV6-1 and J usage is TRBJ1-1; TRBD1 matches at 7 bases. This sequence was found in a human donor who was either an allogeneic HSCT recipient or a stem cell or donor lymphocyte infusion donor (not recorded which). It is not recorded whose cells these are; they may come from a transplant donor. Sequenced material: blood, either unsorted or a sorted T cell fraction (not recorded which). CDR3 sequence: CASSTRERTGNTEAFF. In DNA form, the CDR3 reads TGTGCCAGCAGTACCCGAGAGAGGACAGGGAACACTGAAGCTTTCTTT.